The T cell receptor (beta chain) under discussion was sequenced for a study of Graves' ophthalmopathy and Graves' hyperthyroidism. On the study more broadly: Stable hyperthyroidism was defined by absence of ophthalmopathy within 18 months of follow-up. Study results and limitations: Sensitivity of about 67% and specificity of about 72% were achieved by the model that predicted ophthalmopathy progression. Most expanded clonotypes in thyroid above 0.001 frequency also showed up in blood.

Amplified TCR beta CDR3 regions were obtained using RNA transcripts as template. The workflow started with a first-round RT-PCR run with HTBI primers and then moved on to a second-round multiplex PCR. TCRdb passed the multiplex PCR reads through MiXCR, listing each CDR3 protein once. The repertoire includes 500,000 to 600,000 distinct CDR3 sequences, about 40% of them detected once, and 3.5% to 5% sits in the top ten. V gave up 7 bases and J gave up 0 bases; unmatched junction bases: 7. The CDR3 is 18 amino acids. Germline V gives CDR1 KGHDR, CDR2 SFDVKD. Ten or more counts support this clonotype. Its specificity is not known. Hyperthyroidism cases were recent diagnoses of under 2 months' duration in people aged 18 to 65.

The source material was peripheral blood or thyroid tissue (not recorded which). This receptor was taken from an adult man with Graves' hyperthyroidism. The V call is TRBV24-1, the J call TRBJ2-2, with 13 bases that match TRBD2. The chain's CDR3 is CATSPGLAGHANTGELFF. Written as DNA, the CDR3 is TGTGCCACCAGCCCGGGACTAGCGGGGCACGCGAACACCGGGGAGCTGTTTTTT.